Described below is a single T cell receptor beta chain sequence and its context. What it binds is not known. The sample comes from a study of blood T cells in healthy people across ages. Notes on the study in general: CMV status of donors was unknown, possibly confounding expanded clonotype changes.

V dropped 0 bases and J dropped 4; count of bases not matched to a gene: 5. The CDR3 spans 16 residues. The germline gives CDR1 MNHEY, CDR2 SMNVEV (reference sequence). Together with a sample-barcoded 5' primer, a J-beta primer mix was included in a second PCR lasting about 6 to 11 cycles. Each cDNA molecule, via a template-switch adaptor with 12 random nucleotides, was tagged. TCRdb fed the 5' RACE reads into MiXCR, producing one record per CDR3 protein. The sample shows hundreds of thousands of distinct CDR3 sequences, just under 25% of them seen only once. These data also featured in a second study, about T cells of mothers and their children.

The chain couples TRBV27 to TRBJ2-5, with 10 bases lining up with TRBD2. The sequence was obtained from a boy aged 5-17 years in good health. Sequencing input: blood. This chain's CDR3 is CASSLSASGSIETQYF. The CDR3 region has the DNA TGTGCCAGCAGTTTATCGGCTAGCGGGAGTATAGAGACCCAGTACTTC.